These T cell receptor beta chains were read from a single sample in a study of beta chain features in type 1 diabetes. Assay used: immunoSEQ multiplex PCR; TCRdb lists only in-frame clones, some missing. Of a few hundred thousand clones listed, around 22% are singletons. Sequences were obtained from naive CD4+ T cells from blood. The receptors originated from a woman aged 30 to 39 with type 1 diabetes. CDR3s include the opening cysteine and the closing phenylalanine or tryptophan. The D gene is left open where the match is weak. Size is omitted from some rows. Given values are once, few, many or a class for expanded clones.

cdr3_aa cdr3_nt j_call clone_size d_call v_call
CASRRVQGAYEQYF TGTGCCAGCCGAAGGGTACAGGGGGCCTACGAGCAGTACTTC TRBJ2-7 NA TRBD1 TRBV6-5
CASSLGGPNTEAFF TGTGCCAGCAGCTTGGGAGGGCCAAACACTGAAGCTTTCTTT TRBJ1-1 NA NA TRBV5-4
CASSYLSGSGETQYF TGTGCCAGCAGTTACCTAAGCGGGAGCGGAGAGACCCAGTACTTC TRBJ2-5 few TRBD2 TRBV6-5
CASSPPDRDGEKLFF TGTGCCAGCTCACCTCCGGACAGGGACGGTGAAAAACTGTTTTTT TRBJ1-4 few TRBD1 TRBV18
CASSFRVAQYF TGTGCCAGCAGCTTTCGAGTCGCGCAGTATTTT TRBJ2-3 NA NA TRBV7-2
CASSPGSTGIYYGYTF TGTGCCAGCAGCCCGGGGTCGACAGGGATTTATTATGGCTACACCTTC TRBJ1-2 NA TRBD1 TRBV14
CAWSREGYEQFF TGTGCCTGGAGCCGGGAGGGTTATGAGCAGTTCTTC TRBJ2-1 NA TRBD2 TRBV30
CASTLGVMRAVNTEAFF TGTGCCAGCACCCTTGGGGTGATGAGGGCGGTGAACACTGAAGCTTTCTTT TRBJ1-1 NA NA TRBV13
CASSLIGGLAGGSADSYEQYF TGCGCCAGCAGCCTAATTGGTGGACTAGCGGGAGGGTCAGCTGACTCCTACGAGCAGTACTTC TRBJ2-7 few TRBD2 TRBV5-1
CASSVGDGTSYPPYEQYF TGTGCCAGCAGCGTAGGGGACGGGACTAGTTACCCCCCCTACGAGCAGTACTTC TRBJ2-7 few TRBD2 TRBV9
CSASVSGPYEQYF TGCAGCGCCTCGGTGAGCGGGCCCTACGAGCAGTACTTC TRBJ2-7 few NA TRBV29-1
CAWSVSGQPQHF TGTGCCTGGAGTGTTTCAGGACAGCCCCAGCATTTT TRBJ1-5 few NA TRBV30
CASSLDLEQYF TGTGCCAGCAGCTTAGATCTCGAGCAGTACTTC TRBJ2-7 few NA TRBV7-8
CASSQAVAGAYEQYF TGCGCCAGCAGCCAAGCAGTAGCGGGAGCCTACGAGCAGTACTTC TRBJ2-7 few TRBD2 TRBV4-1
CASSQDWDRERGYTF TGCGCCAGCAGCCAAGACTGGGACAGGGAAAGGGGCTACACCTTC TRBJ1-2 NA TRBD1 TRBV4-1
CASSRIQGWGQYF TGTGCCAGCAGCCGAATACAGGGATGGGGCCAGTACTTC TRBJ2-5 NA NA TRBV7-9
CASSEMSYQETQYF TGTGCCAGCAGTGAAATGTCGTACCAAGAGACCCAGTACTTC TRBJ2-5 NA NA TRBV2
CASSVGGLASGELFF TGTGCCAGCAGCGTAGGGGGACTAGCCTCTGGGGAGCTGTTTTTT TRBJ2-2 NA TRBD2 TRBV9
CASKGERTSKETQYF TGTGCCAGCAAGGGTGAGAGGACTAGCAAAGAGACCCAGTACTTC TRBJ2-5 few TRBD2 TRBV25-1
CASSLSDTGELFF TGTGCCAGCAGCTTATCAGACACCGGGGAGCTGTTTTTT TRBJ2-2 NA NA TRBV7-3
CASSSDSPNEQFF TGCGCCAGCAGCTCAGACTCCCCCAATGAGCAGTTCTTC TRBJ2-1 few NA TRBV5-1
CASSQTGGNQPQHF TGTGCCAGCAGCCAGACAGGGGGCAATCAGCCCCAGCATTTT TRBJ1-5 NA TRBD1 TRBV7-9
CASSVDGQGSGYTF TGCGCCAGCAGCGTAGACGGACAGGGCTCTGGCTACACCTTC TRBJ1-2 few TRBD1 TRBV5-1
CASSKDKQNTEAFF TGTGCCAGCAGTAAGGACAAGCAGAACACTGAAGCTTTCTTT TRBJ1-1 few NA TRBV7-2
CASRDRLAAETQYF TGTGCCAGCAGGGACCGTCTAGCGGCGGAGACCCAGTACTTC TRBJ2-5 NA TRBD2 TRBV2
CASSLIQTNTEAFF TGCGCCAGCAGCTTGATTCAGACAAACACTGAAGCTTTCTTT TRBJ1-1 NA NA TRBV5-1
CASRISGRVEQYF TGTGCCAGCAGGATCAGCGGGAGGGTTGAGCAGTACTTC TRBJ2-7 NA TRBD2 TRBV5-4
CASSYSGGYEQYF TGTGCCAGCAGCTACTCGGGGGGATACGAGCAGTACTTC TRBJ2-7 few TRBD2 TRBV11-2
CASSFKDRNIQYF TGTGCCAGCAGCTTCAAGGACAGAAACATTCAGTACTTC TRBJ2-4 few NA TRBV5-6